This TCR beta chain was obtained from a study of cytomegalovirus exposure and HLA in healthy donors. Findings of the study overall: Using the classifier, cytomegalovirus status was reportedly diagnosed with high specificity and sensitivity. The study put 150 to 200 TCR beta chains on its list as cytomegalovirus-associated.

The method was immunoSEQ multiplex PCR; TCRdb's version includes in-frame clones alone and lacks a portion of them. The repertoire holds around 140,000 clones, with roughly 86% as singletons. A remark on this clone: The antigen is not known.

The CDR3 contains 14 residues. Germline CDR1 reads MNHEY; CDR2 reads SVGAGI. The V end lost 6 bases, the J end lost 0 bases, and 8 bases lay between the germline ends. This clonotype was obtained from a man younger than 35 in good health and CMV-seropositive. The V and J genes are TRBV6-5 and TRBJ2-2; D not certain. Sequenced: PBMCs. CDR3 nucleotide sequence: TGTGCCAGCAGCTCAGTATCGAACACCGGGGAGCTGTTTTTT. Translation: CASSSVSNTGELFF.